Detailed here is one T cell receptor beta chain. The CDR3 loop spans 17 amino acids. Germline lookup yields CDR1 KGHSH and CDR2 LQKENI. V lost 0 bases and J 0 bases, leaving 12 bases between the germline ends. The record originates from a study of T cell changes during pregnancy in multiple sclerosis. Using immunoSEQ multiplex PCR, the repertoire was profiled, and TCRdb retains in-frame clones only, with some absent. Of fewer than 45,000 clones in the sample, about nine tenths were seen once. The sequence derives from a female donor in good health, enrolled as a control in a pregnancy study. Source: CD4+ T cells from peripheral blood mononuclear cells, taken in the third trimester of pregnancy. The chain recombines TRBV18 with TRBJ2-1; D might be TRBD2 (5 bases). The CDR3 DNA reads as TGTGCCAGCTCACCACCTTTGTCTAGCAGCTCCTACAATGAGCAGTTCTTC. Protein sequence: CASSPPLSSSSYNEQFF. Full variable domain (missing parts from reference TRBV18 and TRBJ2-1): NAGVMQNPRHLVRRRGQEARLRCSPMKGHSHVYWYRQLPEEGLKFMVYLQKENIIDESGMPKERFSAEFPKEGPSILRIQQVVRGDSAAYFCASSPPLSSSSYNEQFFGPGTRLTVL.